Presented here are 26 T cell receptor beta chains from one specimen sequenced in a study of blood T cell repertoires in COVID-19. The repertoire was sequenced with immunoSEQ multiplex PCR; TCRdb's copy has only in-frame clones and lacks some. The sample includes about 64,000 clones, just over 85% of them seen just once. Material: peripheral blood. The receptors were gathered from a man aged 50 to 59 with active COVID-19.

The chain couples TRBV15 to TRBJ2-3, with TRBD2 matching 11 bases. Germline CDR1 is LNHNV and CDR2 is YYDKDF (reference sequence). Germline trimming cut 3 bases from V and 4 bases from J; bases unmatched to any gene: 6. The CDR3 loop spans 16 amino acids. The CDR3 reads CATSSFSGGAADTQYF. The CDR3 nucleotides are TGTGCCACCAGCAGTTTTAGCGGGGGGGCAGCAGATACGCAGTATTTT.

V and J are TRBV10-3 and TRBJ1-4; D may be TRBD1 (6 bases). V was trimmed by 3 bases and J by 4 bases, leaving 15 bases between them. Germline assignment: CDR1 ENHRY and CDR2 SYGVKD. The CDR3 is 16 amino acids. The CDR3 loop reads CAISEGADSVNEKLFF. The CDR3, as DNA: TGTGCCATCAGTGAAGGGGCGGACAGCGTTAATGAAAAACTGTTTTTT.

CDR3 nucleotide sequence: TGTGCCAGCAGTGAAGAGGTCCGACTAACCTACGAGCAGTACTTC. This translates into CASSEEVRLTYEQYF. This sequence joins TRBV6-1 and TRBJ2-7, with D possibly matching TRBD2 (5 bases). V was cut by 1 base and J by 2 bases, with 12 bases left in between. Per germline, CDR1 MNHNS and CDR2 SASEGT. The CDR3 contains 15 residues.

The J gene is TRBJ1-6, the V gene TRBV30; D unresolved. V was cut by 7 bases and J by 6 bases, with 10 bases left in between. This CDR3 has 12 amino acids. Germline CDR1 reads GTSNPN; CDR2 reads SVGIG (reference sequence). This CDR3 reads CAFQLFNSPLHF. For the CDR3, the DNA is TGTGCCTTTCAGTTGTTTAATTCACCCCTCCACTTT.

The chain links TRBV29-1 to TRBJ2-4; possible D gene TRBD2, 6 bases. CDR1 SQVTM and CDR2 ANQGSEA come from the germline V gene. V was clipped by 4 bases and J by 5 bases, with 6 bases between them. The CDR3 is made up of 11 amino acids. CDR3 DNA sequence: TGCAGCGTTGGGAGGGAAAACATTCAGTACTTC. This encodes CSVGRENIQYF. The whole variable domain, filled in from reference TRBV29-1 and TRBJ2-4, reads SAVISQKPSRDICQRGTSLTIQCQVDSQVTMMFWYRQQPGQSLTLIATANQGSEATYESGFVIDKFPISRPNLTFSTLTVSNMSPEDSSIYLCSVGRENIQYFGAGTRLSVL.

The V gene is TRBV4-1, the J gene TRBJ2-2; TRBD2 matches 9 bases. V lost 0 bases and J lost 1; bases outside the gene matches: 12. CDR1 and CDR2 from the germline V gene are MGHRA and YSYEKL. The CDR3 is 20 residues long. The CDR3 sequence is CASSQEGREIAGENTGELFF. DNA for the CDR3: TGCGCCAGCAGCCAAGAAGGACGGGAAATAGCGGGAGAGAACACCGGGGAGCTGTTTTTT.

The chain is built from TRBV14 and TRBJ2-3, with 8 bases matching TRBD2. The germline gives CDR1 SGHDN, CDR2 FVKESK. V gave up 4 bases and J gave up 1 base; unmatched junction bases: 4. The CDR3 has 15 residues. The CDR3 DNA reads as TGTGCCAGCAGCCTCCTGACTAGCGGCACAGATACGCAGTATTTT. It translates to CASSLLTSGTDTQYF.

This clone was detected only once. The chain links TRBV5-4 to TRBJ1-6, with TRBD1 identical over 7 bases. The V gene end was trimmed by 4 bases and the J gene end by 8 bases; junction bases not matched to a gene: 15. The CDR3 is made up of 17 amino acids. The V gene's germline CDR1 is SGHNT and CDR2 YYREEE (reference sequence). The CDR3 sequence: CASSPVGIQGVDSPLHF. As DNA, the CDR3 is TGTGCCAGCAGCCCGGTGGGGATCCAGGGGGTTGATTCACCCCTCCACTTT.

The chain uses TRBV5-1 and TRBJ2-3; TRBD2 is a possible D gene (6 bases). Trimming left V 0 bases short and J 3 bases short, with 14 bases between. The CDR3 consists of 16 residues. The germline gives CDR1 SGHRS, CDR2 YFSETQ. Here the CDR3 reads CASSLVSGLATDTQYF. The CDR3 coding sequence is TGCGCCAGCAGCTTGGTGTCGGGACTCGCTACAGATACGCAGTATTTT.

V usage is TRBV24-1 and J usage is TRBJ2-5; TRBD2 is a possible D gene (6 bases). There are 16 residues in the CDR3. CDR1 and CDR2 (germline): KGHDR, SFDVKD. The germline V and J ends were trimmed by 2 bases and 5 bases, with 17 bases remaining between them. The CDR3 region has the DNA TGTGCCACCAGTGATTCCCGCGGGGCGGGGATCGAGACCCAGTACTTC. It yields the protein CATSDSRGAGIETQYF.

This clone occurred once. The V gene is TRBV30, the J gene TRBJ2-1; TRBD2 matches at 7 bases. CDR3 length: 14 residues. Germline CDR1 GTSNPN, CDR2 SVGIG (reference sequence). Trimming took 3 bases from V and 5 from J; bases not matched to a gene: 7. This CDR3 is CAWSPGLADNEQFF. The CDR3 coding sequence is TGTGCCTGGAGCCCTGGCCTAGCGGACAATGAGCAGTTCTTC.

CDR3: CASSLGQGSTEAFF. CDR3 nucleotides: TGTGCCAGCAGCTTAGGACAGGGCAGCACTGAAGCTTTCTTT. The rearrangement uses TRBV7-9 and TRBJ1-1; 7 bases agree with TRBD1. This CDR3 is 14 amino acids long. Germline V CDR1 and CDR2: SEHNR, FQNEAQ (reference sequence). J lost 4 bases, V lost 1 base, and 3 bases had no gene match.

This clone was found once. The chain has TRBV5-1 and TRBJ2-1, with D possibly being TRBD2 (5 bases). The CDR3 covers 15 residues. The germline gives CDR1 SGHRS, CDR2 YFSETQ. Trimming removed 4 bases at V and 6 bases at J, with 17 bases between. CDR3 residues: CASSGLGATGNEQFF. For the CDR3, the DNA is TGCGCCAGCAGCGGGTTGGGAGCGACCGGCAATGAGCAGTTCTTC.

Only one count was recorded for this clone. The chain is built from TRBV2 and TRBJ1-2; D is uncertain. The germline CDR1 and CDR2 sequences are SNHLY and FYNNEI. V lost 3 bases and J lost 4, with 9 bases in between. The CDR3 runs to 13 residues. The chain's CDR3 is CASSDRTSYGYTF. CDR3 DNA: TGTGCCAGCAGTGACAGAACCAGCTATGGCTACACCTTC.

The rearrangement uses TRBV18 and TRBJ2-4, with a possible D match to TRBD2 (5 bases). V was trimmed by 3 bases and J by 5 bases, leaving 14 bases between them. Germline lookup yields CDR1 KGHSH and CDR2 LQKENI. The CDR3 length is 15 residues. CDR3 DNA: TGTGCCAGCTCACCGTTAGTCGGGGAGCAAAACATTCAGTACTTC. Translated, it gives CASSPLVGEQNIQYF.

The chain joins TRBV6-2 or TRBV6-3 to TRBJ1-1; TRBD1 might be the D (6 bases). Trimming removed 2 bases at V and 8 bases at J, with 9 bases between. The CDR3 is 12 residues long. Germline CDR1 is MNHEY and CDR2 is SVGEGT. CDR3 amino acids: CASSYGGREAFF. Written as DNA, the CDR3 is TGTGCCAGCAGTTACGGGGGCAGGGAAGCTTTCTTT.

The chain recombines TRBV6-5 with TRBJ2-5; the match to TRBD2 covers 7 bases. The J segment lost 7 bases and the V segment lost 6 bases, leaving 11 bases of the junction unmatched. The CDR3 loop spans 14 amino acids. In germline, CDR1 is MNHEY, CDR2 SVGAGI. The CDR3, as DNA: TGTGCCAGCAGCACCGGGACTGGGGAGGGGACCCAGTACTTC. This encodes CASSTGTGEGTQYF.

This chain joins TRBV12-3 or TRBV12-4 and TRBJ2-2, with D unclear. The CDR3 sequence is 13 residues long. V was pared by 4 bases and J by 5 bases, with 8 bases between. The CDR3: CASSYSETGELFF. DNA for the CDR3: TGTGCCAGCAGTTACTCGGAGACCGGGGAGCTGTTTTTT.

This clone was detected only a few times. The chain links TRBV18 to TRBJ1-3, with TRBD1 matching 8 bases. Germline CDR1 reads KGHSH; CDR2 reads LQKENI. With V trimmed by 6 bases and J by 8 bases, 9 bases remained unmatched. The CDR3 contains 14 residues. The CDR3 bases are TGTGCCAGCTCCCTTGACAGGGGATCGGACACCATATATTTT. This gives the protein CASSLDRGSDTIYF. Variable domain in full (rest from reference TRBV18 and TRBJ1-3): NAGVMQNPRHLVRRRGQEARLRCSPMKGHSHVYWYRQLPEEGLKFMVYLQKENIIDESGMPKERFSAEFPKEGPSILRIQQVVRGDSAAYFCASSLDRGSDTIYFGEGSWLTVV.

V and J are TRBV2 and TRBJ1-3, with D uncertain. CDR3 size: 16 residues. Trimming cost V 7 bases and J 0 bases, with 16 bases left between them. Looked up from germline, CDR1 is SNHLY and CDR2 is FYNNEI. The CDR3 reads CASTEGALHSGNTIYF. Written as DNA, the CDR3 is TGTGCCAGCACCGAGGGTGCGCTACACTCTGGAAACACCATATATTTT.

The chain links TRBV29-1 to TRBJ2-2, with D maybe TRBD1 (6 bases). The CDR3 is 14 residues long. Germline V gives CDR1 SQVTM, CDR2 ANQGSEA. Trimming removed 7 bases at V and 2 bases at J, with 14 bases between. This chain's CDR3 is CSAQWGLNTGELFF. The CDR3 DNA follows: TGCAGCGCCCAGTGGGGGCTTAACACCGGGGAGCTGTTTTTT.

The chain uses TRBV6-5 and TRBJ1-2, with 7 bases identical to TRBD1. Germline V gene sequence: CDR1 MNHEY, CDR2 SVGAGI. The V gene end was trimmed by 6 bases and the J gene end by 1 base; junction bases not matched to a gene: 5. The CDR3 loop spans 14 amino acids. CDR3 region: CASRTGVGNYGYTF. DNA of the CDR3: TGTGCCAGCAGAACAGGGGTGGGTAACTATGGCTACACCTTC.

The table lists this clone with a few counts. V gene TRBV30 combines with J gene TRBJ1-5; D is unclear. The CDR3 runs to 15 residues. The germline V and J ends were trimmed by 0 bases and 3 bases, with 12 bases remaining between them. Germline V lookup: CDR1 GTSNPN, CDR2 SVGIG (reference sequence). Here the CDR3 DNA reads TGTGCCTGGAGTGTACTATTCGGTCCCAATCAGCCCCAGCATTTT. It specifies CAWSVLFGPNQPQHF.

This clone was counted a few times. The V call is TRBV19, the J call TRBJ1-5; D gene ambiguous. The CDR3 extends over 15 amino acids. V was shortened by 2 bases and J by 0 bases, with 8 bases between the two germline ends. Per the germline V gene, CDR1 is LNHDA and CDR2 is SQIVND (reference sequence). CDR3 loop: CASSIRGNSNQPQHF. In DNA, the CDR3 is TGTGCCAGTAGTATACGCGGAAATAGCAATCAGCCCCAGCATTTT.

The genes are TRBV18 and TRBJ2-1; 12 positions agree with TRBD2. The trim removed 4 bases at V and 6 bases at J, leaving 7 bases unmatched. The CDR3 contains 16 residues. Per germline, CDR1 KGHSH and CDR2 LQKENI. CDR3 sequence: CASSLARTSGTNEQFF. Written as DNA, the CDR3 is TGTGCCAGCTCACTTGCCAGGACTAGCGGGACCAATGAGCAGTTCTTC.

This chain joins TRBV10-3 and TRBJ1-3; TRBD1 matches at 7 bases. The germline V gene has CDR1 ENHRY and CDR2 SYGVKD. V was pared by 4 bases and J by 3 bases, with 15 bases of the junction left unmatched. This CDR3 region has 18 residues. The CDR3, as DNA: TGTGCCATCAGTGGCGACAGGGTTCAGGGCCGGTTTGGAAACACCATATATTTT. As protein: CAISGDRVQGRFGNTIYF.